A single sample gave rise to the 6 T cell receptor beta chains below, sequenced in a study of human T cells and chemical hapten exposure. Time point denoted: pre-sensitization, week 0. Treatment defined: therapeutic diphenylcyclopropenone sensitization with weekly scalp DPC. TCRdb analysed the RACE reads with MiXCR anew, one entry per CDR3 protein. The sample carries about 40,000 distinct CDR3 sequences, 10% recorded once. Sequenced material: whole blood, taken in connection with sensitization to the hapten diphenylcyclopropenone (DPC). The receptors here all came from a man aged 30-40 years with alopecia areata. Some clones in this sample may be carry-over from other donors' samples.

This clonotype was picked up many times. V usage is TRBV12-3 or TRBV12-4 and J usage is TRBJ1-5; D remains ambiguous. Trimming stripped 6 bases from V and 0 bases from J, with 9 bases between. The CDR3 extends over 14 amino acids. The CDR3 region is CASSASNSNQPQHF. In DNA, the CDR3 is TGTGCCAGCAGCGCGAGCAATAGCAATCAGCCCCAGCATTTT.

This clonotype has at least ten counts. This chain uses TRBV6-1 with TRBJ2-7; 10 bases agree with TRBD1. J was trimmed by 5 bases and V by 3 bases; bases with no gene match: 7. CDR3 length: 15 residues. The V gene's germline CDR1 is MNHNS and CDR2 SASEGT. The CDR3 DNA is TGTGCCAGCAGTGAGGGGACAGGGGCCCCCCACGAGCAGTACTTC. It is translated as CASSEGTGAPHEQYF.

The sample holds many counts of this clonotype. CDR3 sequence: CASSLADLLGTDTQYF. The CDR3 bases are TGTGCCAGCAGCTTAGCGGACCTTCTGGGCACAGATACGCAGTATTTT. The chain carries TRBV7-9 and TRBJ2-3; D is unclear. Deletions cut 0 bases from V and 1 base from J, with 11 bases between. Germline V lookup: CDR1 SEHNR, CDR2 FQNEAQ (reference sequence). The CDR3 is 16 residues long.

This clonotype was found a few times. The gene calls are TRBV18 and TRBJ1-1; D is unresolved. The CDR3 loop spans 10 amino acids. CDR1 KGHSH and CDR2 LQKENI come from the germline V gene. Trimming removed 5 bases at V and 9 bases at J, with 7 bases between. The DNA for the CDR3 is TGTGCCAGCTCAGAGCAAAAAGCTTTCTTT. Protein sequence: CASSEQKAFF.

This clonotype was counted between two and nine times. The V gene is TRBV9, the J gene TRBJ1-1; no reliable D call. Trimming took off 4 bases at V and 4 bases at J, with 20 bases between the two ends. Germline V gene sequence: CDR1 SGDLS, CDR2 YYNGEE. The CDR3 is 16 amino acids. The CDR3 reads CASSPGVGSLGTEAFF. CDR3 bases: TGTGCCAGCAGCCCAGGAGTGGGCTCGCTGGGCACTGAAGCTTTCTTT.

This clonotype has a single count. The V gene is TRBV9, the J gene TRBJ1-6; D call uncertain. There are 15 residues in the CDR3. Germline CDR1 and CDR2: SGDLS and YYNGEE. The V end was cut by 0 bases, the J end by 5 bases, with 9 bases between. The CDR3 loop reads CASSVAEGNNSPLHF. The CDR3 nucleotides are TGTGCCAGCAGCGTAGCGGAGGGTAATAATTCACCCCTCCACTTT.